The entry below describes one T cell receptor (beta chain). This sample is drawn from a study of blood T cell repertoires in COVID-19. For the study at large: The analysed material was cDNA or gDNA that came from T cells, B-cell-depleted T cells, or PBMCs.

V shed 6 bases and J shed 1 base, with 9 bases lying between them. The length of the CDR3 is 12 residues. From germline, CDR1 is SQVTM and CDR2 ANQGSEA. Libraries were prepared by immunoSEQ multiplex PCR; TCRdb keeps only in-frame clonotypes and omits some of them. The data show 150,000 to 200,000 clones, around nine tenths seen once. The receptor's source is a man aged 45-65 years with acute or convalescent COVID-19. Sequencing used peripheral blood. This chain connects TRBV29-1 to TRBJ1-1; D perhaps matches TRBD1 (5 bases). As DNA, the CDR3 is TGCAGCGTCGGGACTCAGAACACTGAAGCTTTCTTT. Its protein is CSVGTQNTEAFF.